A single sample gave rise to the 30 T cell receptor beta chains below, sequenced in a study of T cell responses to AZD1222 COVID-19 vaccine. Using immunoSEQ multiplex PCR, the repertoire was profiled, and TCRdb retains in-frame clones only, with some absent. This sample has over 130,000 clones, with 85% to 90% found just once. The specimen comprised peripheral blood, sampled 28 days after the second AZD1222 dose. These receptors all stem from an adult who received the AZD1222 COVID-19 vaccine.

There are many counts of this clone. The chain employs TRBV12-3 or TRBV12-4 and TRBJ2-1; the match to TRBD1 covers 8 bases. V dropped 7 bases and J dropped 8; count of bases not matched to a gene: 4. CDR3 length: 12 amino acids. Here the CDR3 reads CASTDRGDEQFF. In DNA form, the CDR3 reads TGTGCCAGCACCGACAGGGGCGATGAGCAGTTCTTC.

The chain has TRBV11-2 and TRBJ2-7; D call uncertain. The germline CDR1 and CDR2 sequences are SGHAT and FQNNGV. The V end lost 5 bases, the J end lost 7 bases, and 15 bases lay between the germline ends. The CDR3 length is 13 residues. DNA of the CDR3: TGTGCCAGCAGCCCATTTCGTATGGGGGAGCAGTACTTC. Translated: CASSPFRMGEQYF.

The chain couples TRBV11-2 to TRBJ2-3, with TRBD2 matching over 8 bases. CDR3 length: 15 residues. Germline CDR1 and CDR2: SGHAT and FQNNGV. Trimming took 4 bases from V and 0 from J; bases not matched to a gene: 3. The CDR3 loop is CASSYGTRSTDTQYF. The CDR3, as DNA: TGTGCCAGCAGCTACGGGACTAGAAGCACAGATACGCAGTATTTT.

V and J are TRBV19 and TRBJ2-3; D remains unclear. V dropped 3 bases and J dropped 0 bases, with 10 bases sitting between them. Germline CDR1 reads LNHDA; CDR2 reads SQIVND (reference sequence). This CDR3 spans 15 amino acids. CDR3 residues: CASSISGSSTDTQYF. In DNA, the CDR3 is TGTGCCAGTAGTATCTCAGGATCTAGCACAGATACGCAGTATTTT.

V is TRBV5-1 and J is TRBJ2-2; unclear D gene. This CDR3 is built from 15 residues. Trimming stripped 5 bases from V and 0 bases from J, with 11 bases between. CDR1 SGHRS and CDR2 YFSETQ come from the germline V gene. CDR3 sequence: CASRIGIANTGELFF. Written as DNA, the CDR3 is TGCGCCAGCAGAATAGGGATCGCGAACACCGGGGAGCTGTTTTTT.

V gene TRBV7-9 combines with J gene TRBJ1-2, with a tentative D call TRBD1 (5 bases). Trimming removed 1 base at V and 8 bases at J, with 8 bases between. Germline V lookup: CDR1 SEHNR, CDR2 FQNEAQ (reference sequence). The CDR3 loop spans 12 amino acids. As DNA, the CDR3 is TGTGCCAGCAGCTTAGTGGAGGGGGGCTACACCTTC. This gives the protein CASSLVEGGYTF.

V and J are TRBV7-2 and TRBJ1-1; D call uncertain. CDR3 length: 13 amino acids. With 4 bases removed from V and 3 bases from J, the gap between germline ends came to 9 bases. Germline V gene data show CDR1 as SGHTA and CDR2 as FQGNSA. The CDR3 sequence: CASSSQLDTEAFF. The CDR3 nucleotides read TGTGCCAGCAGCTCCCAACTCGACACTGAAGCTTTCTTT.

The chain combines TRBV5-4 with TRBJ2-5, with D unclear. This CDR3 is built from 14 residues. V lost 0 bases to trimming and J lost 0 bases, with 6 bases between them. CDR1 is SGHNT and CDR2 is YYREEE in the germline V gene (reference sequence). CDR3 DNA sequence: TGTGCCAGCAGCTTGGCCTCGTACCAAGAGACCCAGTACTTC. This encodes CASSLASYQETQYF.

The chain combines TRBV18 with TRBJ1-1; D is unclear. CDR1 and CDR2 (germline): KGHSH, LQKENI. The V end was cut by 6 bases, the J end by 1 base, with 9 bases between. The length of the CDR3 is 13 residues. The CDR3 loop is CASSKTANTEAFF. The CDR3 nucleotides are TGTGCCAGCTCGAAAACAGCGAACACTGAAGCTTTCTTT.

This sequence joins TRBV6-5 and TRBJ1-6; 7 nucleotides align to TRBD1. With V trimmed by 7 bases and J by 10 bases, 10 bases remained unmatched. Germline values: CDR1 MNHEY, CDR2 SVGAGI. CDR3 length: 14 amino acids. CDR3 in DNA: TGTGCCAGCACCCAGACAGGGTTTGGATCACCCCTCCACTTT. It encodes CASTQTGFGSPLHF.

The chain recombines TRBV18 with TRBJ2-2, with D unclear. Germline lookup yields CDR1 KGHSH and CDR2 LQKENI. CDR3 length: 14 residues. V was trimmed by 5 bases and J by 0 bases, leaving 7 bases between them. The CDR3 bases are TGTGCCAGCTCATGGCCTGCGAACACCGGGGAGCTGTTTTTT. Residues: CASSWPANTGELFF.

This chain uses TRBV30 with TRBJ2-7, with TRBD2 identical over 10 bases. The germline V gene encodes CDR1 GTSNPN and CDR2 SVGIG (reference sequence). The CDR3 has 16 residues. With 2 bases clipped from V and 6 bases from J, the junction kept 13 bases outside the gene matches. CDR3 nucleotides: TGTGCCTGGAGTCCCTCCCGAAGCGGGGGGGCCAGCGAGCAGTACTTC. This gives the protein CAWSPSRSGGASEQYF. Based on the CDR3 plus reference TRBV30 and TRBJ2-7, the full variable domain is SQTIHQWPATLVQPVGSPLSLECTVEGTSNPNLYWYRQAAGRGLQLLFYSVGIGQISSEVPQNLSASRPQDRQFILSSKKLLLSDSGFYLCAWSPSRSGGASEQYFGPGTRLTVT.

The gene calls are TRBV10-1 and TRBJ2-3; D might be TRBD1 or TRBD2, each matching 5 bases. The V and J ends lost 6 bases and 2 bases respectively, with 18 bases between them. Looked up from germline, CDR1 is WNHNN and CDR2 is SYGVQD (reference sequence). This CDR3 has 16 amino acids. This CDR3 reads CASSVGTKDITDTQYF. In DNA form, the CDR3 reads TGCGCCAGCAGCGTTGGGACGAAAGATATCACAGATACGCAGTATTTT.

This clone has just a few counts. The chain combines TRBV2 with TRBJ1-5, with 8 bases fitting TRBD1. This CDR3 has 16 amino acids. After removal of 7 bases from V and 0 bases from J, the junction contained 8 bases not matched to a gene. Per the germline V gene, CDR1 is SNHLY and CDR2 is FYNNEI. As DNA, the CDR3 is TGTGCCAGCAAGGCGGACAGGGCGGATAGCAATCAGCCCCAGCATTTT. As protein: CASKADRADSNQPQHF. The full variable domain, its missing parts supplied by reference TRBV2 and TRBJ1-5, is EPEVTQTPSHQVTQMGQEVILRCVPISNHLYFYWYRQILGQKVEFLVSFYNNEISEKSEIFDDQFSVERPDGSNFTLKIRSTKLEDSAMYFCASKADRADSNQPQHFGDGTRLSIL.

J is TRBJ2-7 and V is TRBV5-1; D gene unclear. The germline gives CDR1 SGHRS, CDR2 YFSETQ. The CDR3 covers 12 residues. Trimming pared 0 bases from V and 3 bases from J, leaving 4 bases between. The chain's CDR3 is CASSLDGYEQYF. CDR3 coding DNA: TGCGCCAGCAGCTTGGATGGCTACGAGCAGTACTTC.

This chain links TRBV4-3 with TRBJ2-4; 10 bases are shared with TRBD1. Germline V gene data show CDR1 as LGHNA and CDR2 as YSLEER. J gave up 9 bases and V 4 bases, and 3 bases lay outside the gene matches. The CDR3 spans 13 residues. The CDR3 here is CASSRRTGGIQYF. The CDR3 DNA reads TGCGCCAGCAGCCGCAGGACAGGGGGCATTCAGTACTTC.

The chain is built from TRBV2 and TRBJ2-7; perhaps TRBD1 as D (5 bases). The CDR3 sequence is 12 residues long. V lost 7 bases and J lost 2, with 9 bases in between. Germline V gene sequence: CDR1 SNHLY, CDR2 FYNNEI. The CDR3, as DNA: TGTGCCAGCACGCGACAGACCTACGAGCAGTACTTC. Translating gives CASTRQTYEQYF.

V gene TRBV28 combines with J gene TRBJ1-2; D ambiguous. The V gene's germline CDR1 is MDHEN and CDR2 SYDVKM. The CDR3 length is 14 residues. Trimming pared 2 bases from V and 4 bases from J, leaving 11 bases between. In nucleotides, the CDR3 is TGTGCCAGCAGTTTAGAGGCAGCTCTCTATGGCTACACCTTC. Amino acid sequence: CASSLEAALYGYTF.

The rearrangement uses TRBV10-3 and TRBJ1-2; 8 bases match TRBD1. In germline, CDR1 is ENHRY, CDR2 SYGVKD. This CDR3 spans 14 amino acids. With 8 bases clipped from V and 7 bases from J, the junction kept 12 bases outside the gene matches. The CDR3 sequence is CAIAGQAPMGGYTF. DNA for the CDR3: TGTGCCATCGCGGGACAGGCTCCAATGGGTGGCTACACCTTC.

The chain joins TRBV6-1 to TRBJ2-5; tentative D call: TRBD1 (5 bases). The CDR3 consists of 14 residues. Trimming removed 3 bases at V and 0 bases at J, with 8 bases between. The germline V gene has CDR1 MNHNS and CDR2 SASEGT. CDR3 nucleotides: TGTGCCAGCAGTGAGGGGCTCGACCAAGAGACCCAGTACTTC. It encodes CASSEGLDQETQYF.

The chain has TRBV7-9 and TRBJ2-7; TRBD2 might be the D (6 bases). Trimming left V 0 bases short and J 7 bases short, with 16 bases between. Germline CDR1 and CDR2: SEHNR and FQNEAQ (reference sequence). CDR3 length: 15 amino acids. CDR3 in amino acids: CASSLAGSGRGEQYF. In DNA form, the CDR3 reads TGTGCCAGCAGCTTAGCTGGTAGCGGCCGGGGGGAGCAGTACTTC.

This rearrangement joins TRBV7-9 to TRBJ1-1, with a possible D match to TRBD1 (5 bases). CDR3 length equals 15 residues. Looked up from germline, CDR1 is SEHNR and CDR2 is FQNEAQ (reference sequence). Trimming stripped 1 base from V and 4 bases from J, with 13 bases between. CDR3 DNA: TGTGCCAGCAGCTTAGGTTTGGGGCGGGGCACTGAAGCTTTCTTT. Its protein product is CASSLGLGRGTEAFF.

CDR3 in amino acids: CASSLGGAQETQYF. In DNA form, the CDR3 reads TGTGCCAGCAGCTTGGGAGGAGCACAAGAGACCCAGTACTTC. The chain carries TRBV5-4 and TRBJ2-5, with D unresolved. This CDR3 contains 14 residues. The V end was cut by 0 bases, the J end by 2 bases, with 8 bases between. The germline gives CDR1 SGHNT, CDR2 YYREEE (reference sequence). The entire variable domain, with the rest obtained from reference TRBV5-4 and TRBJ2-5, is as follows: ETGVTQSPTHLIKTRGQQVTLRCSSQSGHNTVSWYQQALGQGPQFIFQYYREEENGRGNFPPRFSGLQFPNYSSELNVNALELDDSALYLCASSLGGAQETQYFGPGTRLLVL.

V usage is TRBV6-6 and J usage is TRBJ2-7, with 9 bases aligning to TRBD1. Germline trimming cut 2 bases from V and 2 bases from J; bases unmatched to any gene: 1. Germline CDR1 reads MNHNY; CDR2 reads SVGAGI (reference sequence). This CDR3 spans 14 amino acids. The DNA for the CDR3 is TGTGCCAGCAGTTACGGGACAGGGACCTACGAGCAGTACTTC. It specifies CASSYGTGTYEQYF.

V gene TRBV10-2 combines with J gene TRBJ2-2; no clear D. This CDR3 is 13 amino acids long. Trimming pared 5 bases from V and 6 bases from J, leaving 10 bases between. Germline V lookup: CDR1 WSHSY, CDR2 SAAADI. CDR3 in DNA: TGCGCCAGCAGTCCCAGATTGTCCGGGGAGCTGTTTTTT. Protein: CASSPRLSGELFF.

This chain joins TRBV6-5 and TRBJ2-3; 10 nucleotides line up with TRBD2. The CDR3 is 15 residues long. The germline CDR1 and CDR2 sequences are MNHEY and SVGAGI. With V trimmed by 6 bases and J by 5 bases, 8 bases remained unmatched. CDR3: CASSASGGFGDTQYF. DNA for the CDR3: TGTGCCAGCAGCGCTAGCGGGGGATTCGGAGATACGCAGTATTTT.

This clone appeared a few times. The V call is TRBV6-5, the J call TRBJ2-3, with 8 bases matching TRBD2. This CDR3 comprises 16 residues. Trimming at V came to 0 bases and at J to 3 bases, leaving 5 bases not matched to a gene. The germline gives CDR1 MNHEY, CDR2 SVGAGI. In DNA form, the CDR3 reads TGTGCCAGCAGTTACTCTTTAGCGGGGCCTACAGATACGCAGTATTTT. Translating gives CASSYSLAGPTDTQYF.

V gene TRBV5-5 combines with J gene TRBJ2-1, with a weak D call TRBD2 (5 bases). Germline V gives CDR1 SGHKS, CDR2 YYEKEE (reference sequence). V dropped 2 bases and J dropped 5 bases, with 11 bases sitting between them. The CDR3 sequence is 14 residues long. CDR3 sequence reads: CASSFRNGNNEQFF. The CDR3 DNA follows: TGTGCCAGCAGCTTCCGGAACGGGAACAATGAGCAGTTCTTC.

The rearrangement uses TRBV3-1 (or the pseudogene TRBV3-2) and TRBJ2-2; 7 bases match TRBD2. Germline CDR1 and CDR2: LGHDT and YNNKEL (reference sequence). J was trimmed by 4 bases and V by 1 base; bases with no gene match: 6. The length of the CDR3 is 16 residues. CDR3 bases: TGTGCCAGCAGCCAAGGATCTAGCGGATTCACCGGGGAGCTGTTTTTT. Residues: CASSQGSSGFTGELFF.

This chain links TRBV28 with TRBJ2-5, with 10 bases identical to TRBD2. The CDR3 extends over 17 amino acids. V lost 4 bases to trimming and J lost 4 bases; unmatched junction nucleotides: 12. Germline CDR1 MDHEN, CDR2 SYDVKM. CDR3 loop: CASSSPRLAGAAETQYF. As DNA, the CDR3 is TGTGCCAGCAGTTCCCCTCGCCTAGCGGGAGCCGCAGAGACCCAGTACTTC.